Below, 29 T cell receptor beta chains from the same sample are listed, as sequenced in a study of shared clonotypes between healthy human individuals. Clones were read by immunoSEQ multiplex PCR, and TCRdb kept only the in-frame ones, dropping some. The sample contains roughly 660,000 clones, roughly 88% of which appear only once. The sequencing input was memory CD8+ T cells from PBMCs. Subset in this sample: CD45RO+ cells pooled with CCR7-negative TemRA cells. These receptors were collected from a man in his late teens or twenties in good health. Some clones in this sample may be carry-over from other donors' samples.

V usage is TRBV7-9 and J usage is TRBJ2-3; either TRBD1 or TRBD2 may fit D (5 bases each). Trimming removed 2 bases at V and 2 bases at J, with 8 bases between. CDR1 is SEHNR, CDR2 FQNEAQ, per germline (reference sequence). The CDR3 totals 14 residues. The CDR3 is CASSLRGATDTQYF. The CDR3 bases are TGTGCCAGCAGCTTAAGAGGGGCCACAGATACGCAGTATTTT.

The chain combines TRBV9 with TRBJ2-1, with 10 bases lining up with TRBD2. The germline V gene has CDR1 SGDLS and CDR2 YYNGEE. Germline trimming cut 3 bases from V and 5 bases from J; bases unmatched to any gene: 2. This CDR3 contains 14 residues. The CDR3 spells CASSGTSGNNEQFF. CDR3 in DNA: TGTGCCAGCAGCGGGACTAGCGGAAACAATGAGCAGTTCTTC.

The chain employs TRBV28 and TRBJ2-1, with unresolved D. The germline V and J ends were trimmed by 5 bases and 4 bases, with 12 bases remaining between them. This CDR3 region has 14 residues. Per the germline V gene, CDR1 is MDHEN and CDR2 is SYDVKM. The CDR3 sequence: CASSPDLGYNEQFF. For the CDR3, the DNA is TGTGCCAGCAGTCCCGACTTAGGGTACAATGAGCAGTTCTTC.

CDR3: CASSPYSGQGGYEQYF. The CDR3 DNA sequence: TGTGCCAGTAGTCCCTACTCGGGACAGGGTGGCTACGAGCAGTACTTC. The chain recombines TRBV19 with TRBJ2-7; 9 nucleotides align to TRBD1. Looked up from germline, CDR1 is LNHDA and CDR2 is SQIVND (reference sequence). V shed 5 bases and J 3 bases; nucleotides not matched to a gene: 11. This CDR3 contains 16 residues.

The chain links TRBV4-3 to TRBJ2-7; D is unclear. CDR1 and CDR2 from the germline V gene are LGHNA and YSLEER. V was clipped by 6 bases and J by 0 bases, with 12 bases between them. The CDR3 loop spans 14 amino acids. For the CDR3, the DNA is TGCGCCAGCAGGCCCCGAGCGAGCTCCTACGAGCAGTACTTC. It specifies CASRPRASSYEQYF.

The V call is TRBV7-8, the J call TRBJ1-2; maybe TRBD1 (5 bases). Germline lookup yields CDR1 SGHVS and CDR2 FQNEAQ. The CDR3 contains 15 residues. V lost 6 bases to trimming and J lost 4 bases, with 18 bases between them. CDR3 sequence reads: CASRGTSGGGYGYTF. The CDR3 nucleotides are TGTGCCAGCAGGGGAACTAGTGGGGGTGGCTATGGCTACACCTTC.

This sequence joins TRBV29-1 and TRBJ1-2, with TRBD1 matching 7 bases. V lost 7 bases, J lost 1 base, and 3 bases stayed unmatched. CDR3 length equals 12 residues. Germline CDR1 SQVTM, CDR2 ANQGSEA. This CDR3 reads CSGTGDNYGYTF. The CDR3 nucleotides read TGCAGCGGGACAGGCGATAACTATGGCTACACCTTC.

CDR3 sequence (DNA): TGTGCCAGCAGCTTAGCGGGAGGCCCCGTCAAGGAGCAGTTCTTC. Its translation is CASSLAGGPVKEQFF. The chain links TRBV11-3 to TRBJ2-1; 7 nucleotides align to TRBD2. The junction had 10 bases not matched to a gene; V was cut back by 1 base and J by 10 bases. This CDR3 comprises 15 residues. Germline CDR1 and CDR2: SGHNT and YENEEA.

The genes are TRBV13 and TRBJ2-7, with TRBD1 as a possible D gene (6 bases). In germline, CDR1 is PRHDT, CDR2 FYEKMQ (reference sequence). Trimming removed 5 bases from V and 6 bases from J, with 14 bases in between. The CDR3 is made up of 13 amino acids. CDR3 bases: TGTGCCAGCAGCATCCGGACAGTTTCCGAGCAGTACTTC. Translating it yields CASSIRTVSEQYF.

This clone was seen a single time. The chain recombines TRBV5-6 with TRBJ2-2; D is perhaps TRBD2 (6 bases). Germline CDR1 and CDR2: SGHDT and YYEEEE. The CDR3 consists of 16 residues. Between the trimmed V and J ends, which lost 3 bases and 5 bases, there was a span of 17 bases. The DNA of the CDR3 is TGTGCCAGCAGCTCAATGGGGGGATTCGGAACCGGGGAGCTGTTTTTT. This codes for CASSSMGGFGTGELFF.

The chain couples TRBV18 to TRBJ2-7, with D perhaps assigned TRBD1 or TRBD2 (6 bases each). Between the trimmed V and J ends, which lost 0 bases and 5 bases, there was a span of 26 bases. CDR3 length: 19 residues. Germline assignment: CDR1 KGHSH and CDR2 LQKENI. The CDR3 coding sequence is TGTGCCAGCTCACCACCCCGGGACACCGGACGGGAGAGGGAAGACGAGCAGTACTTC. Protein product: CASSPPRDTGREREDEQYF. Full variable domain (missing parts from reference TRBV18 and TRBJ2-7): NAGVMQNPRHLVRRRGQEARLRCSPMKGHSHVYWYRQLPEEGLKFMVYLQKENIIDESGMPKERFSAEFPKEGPSILRIQQVVRGDSAAYFCASSPPRDTGREREDEQYFGPGTRLTVT.

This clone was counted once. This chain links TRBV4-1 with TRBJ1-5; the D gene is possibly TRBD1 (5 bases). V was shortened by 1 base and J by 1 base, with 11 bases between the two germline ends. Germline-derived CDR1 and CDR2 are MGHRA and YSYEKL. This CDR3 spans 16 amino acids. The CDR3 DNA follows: TGCGCCAGCAGCCAAGCCCCAGGGCCAAGCAATCAGCCCCAGCATTTT. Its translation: CASSQAPGPSNQPQHF.

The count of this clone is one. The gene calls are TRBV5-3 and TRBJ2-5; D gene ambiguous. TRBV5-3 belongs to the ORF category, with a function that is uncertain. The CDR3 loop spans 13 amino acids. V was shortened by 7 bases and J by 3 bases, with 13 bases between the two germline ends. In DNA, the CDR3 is TGTGCCAGACCCCGATCCCATAAAGAGACCCAGTACTTC. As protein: CARPRSHKETQYF.

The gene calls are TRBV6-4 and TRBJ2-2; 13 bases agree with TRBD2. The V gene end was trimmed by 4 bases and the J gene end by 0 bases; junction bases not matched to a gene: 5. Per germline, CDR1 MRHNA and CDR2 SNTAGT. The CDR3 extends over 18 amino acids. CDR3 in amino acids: CASSAIGTSGANTGELFF. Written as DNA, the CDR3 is TGTGCCAGCAGTGCCATCGGGACTAGCGGGGCGAACACCGGGGAGCTGTTTTTT.

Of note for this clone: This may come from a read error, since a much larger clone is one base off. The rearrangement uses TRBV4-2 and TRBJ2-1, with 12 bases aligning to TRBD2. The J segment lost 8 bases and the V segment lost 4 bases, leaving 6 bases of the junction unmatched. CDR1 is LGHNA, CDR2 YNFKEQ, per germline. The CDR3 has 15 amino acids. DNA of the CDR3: TGTGCCAGCAGCCCCGGGACTAGCGGGTCCGATGAGCAGTTCTTC. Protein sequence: CASSPGTSGSDEQFF.

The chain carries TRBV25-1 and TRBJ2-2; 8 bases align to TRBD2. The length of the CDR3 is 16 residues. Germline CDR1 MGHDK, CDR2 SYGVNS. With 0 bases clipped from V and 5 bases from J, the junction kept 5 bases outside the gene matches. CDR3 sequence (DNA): TGTGCCAGCAGTGAATACCAGCGGGAGCGAACCGGGGAGCTGTTTTTT. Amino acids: CASSEYQRERTGELFF.

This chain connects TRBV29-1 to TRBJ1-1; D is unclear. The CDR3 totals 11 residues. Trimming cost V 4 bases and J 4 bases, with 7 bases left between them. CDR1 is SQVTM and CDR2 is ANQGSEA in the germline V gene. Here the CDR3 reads CSVGSFTEAFF. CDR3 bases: TGCAGCGTTGGGAGTTTCACTGAAGCTTTCTTT.

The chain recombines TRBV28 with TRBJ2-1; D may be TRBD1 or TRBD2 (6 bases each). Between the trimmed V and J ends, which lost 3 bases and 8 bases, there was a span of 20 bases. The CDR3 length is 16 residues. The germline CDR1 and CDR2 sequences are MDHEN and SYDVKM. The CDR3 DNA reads TGTGCCAGCAGTTTCCCACAGACGGGGGACAACGATGAGCAGTTCTTC. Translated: CASSFPQTGDNDEQFF.

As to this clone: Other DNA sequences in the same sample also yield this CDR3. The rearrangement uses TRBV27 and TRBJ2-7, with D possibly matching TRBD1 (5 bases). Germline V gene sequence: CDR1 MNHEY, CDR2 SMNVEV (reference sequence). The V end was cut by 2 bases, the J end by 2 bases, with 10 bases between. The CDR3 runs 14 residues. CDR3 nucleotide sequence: TGTGCCAGCAGTTTAGGGCCAGGGACCTACGAGCAGTACTTC. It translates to CASSLGPGTYEQYF.

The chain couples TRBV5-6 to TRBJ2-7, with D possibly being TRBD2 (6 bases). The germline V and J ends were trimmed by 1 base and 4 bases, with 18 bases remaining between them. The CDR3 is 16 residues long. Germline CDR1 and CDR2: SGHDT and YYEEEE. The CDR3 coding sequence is TGTGCCAGCAGCTTGTCTAGGACCCTTGGGAGGTACGAGCAGTACTTC. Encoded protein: CASSLSRTLGRYEQYF.

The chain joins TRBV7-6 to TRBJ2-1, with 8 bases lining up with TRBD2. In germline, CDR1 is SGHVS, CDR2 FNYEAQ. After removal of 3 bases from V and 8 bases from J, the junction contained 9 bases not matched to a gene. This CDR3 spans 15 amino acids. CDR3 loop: CASSFLGTRRDEQFF. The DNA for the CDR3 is TGTGCCAGCAGCTTCTTAGGGACTAGGAGGGATGAGCAGTTCTTC.

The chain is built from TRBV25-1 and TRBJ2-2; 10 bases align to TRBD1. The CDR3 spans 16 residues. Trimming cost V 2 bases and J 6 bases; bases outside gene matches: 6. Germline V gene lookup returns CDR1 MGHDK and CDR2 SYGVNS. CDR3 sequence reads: CASSERGQGHAGELFF. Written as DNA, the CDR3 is TGTGCCAGCAGTGAACGGGGACAGGGGCACGCCGGGGAGCTGTTTTTT.

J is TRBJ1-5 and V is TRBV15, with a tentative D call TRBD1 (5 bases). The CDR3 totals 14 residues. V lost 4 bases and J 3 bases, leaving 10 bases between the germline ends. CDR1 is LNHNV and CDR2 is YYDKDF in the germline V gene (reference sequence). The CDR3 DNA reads TGTGCCACCAGCAAAAGGGGAATCAATCAGCCCCAGCATTTT. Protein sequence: CATSKRGINQPQHF.

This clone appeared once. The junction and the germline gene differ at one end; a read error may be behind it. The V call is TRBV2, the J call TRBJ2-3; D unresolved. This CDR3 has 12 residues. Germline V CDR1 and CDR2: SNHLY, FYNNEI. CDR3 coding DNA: TGTGCCAGCAGTGATCTGCTTGCCACCGTGGATTTT. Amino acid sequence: CASSDLLATVDF.

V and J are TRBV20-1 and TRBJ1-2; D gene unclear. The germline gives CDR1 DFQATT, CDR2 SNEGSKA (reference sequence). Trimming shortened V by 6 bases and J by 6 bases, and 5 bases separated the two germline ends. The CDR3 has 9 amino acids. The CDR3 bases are TGCAGTGCCCCAGATGGCTACACCTTC. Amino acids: CSAPDGYTF.

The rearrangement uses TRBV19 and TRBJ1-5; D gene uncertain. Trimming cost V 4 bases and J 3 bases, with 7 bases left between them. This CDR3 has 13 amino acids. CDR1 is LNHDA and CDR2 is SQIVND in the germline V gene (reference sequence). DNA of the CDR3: TGTGCCAGTAGTAACCGTGACAATCAGCCCCAGCATTTT. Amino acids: CASSNRDNQPQHF.

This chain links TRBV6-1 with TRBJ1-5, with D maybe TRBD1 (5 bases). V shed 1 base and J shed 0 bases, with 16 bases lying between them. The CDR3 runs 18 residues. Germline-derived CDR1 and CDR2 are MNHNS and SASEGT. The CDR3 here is CASSEELVWGYSNQPQHF. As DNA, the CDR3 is TGTGCCAGCAGTGAAGAACTCGTGTGGGGGTATAGCAATCAGCCCCAGCATTTT.

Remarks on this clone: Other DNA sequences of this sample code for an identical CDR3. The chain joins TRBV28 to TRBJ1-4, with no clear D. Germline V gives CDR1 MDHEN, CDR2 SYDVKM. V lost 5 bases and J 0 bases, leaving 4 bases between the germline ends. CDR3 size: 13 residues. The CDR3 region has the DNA TGTGCCAGCAGTCTGGCAACTAATGAAAAACTGTTTTTT. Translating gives CASSLATNEKLFF.

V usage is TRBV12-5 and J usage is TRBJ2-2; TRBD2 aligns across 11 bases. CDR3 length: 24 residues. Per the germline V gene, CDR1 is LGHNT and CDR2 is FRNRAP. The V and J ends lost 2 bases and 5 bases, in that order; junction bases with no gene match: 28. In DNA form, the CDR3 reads TGTGCTAGTGGTTTGTCAGCGTCGGCAGTAGTTTTCAAGCCAGCTAGCGGGAGGACCGGGGAGCTGTTTTTT. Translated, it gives CASGLSASAVVFKPASGRTGELFF.